Each of the 7 T cell receptor beta chains below was sequenced from the same sample in a study of cytomegalovirus exposure and HLA in healthy donors (dated by TCRdb to about 2017). Preparation of the library involved the immunoSEQ multiplex PCR assay. For the multiplex PCR, a mixture combining 60 forward primers for TCR Vbeta segments and 13 reverse primers for TCR Jbeta segments was used. This immuneACCESS table, as held by TCRdb, lists in-frame sequences with V and J called but not all clones. Of the missing ones, under half trace to an unresolved V gene in checked studies; the others have no known cause. In all, the sample holds roughly 70,000 clones, and approximately 70% of those were seen once. The ten largest clones add up to 14% of the sample. Material for sequencing was PBMCs. The receptors stem from a male donor in good health and CMV-seropositive.

The sample holds one count of this clone. The chain employs TRBV5-1 and TRBJ1-2, with TRBD1 matching over 9 bases. This CDR3 contains 13 residues. The ends lost 4 bases at V and 6 bases at J; junction bases unmatched: 4. Germline assignment: CDR1 SGHRS and CDR2 YFSETQ. CDR3 DNA: TGCGCCAGCAGCCCCGGGACAGGGAATGGCTACACCTTC. This gives the protein CASSPGTGNGYTF.

V gene TRBV7-2 combines with J gene TRBJ2-1, with TRBD2 matching over 10 bases. V dropped 3 bases and J dropped 5; count of bases not matched to a gene: 1. The germline V gene has CDR1 SGHTA and CDR2 FQGNSA. The CDR3 has 14 residues. The CDR3 DNA reads as TGTGCCAGCAGCTTTCTAGCGGGGGACAATGAGCAGTTCTTC. It yields the protein CASSFLAGDNEQFF.

This clone was counted a single time. The germline gene is not matched at one end of the junction; a read error may be the cause. The V gene is TRBV6-5, the J gene TRBJ2-3; 7 bases are a match to TRBD1. The CDR3 covers 14 residues. CDR1 and CDR2 (germline): MNHEY, SVGAGI. The CDR3 protein is CASSYRDSKDTQYF. CDR3 sequence (DNA): TGTGCCAGCAGTTACCGGGACAGCAAAGATACGCAGTATTTT.

This chain links TRBV5-6 with TRBJ2-7; unclear D gene. Germline V lookup: CDR1 SGHDT, CDR2 YYEEEE. CDR3 length equals 12 residues. Trimming left V 8 bases short and J 2 bases short, with 11 bases between. The CDR3 nucleotides read TGTGCCAGGAGGTTGTCGGCCTACGAGCAGTACTTC. Its protein product is CARRLSAYEQYF.

This chain connects TRBV29-1 to TRBJ2-1; 9 bases agree with TRBD1. This CDR3 has 13 residues. V was clipped by 4 bases and J by 7 bases; unmatched bases: 5. Germline assignment: CDR1 SQVTM and CDR2 ANQGSEA. The CDR3 protein is CSVVSDRGNEQFF. CDR3 DNA sequence: TGCAGCGTTGTGAGTGACAGGGGGAATGAGCAGTTCTTC.

DNA for the CDR3: TGTGCCAGCAGTGAGAAGGGGGCACGGGAAAAACTGTTTTTT. This encodes CASSEKGAREKLFF. The chain is built from TRBV25-1 and TRBJ1-4; the match to TRBD1 covers 7 bases. The CDR3 spans 14 residues. Germline CDR1 and CDR2: MGHDK and SYGVNS. With 3 bases clipped from V and 8 bases from J, the junction kept 6 bases outside the gene matches.

The chain carries TRBV6-1 and TRBJ1-5; D gene uncertain. This CDR3 is 15 amino acids long. Germline CDR1 MNHNS, CDR2 SASEGT. V was cut by 6 bases and J by 0 bases, with 12 bases left in between. As DNA, the CDR3 is TGTGCCAGCAGCTATGCGGCGGTTAGCAATCAGCCCCAGCATTTT. This sequence encodes CASSYAAVSNQPQHF.